This T cell receptor (beta chain) was identified in a study of chronic HIV infection and antiretroviral therapy. V gave up 4 bases and J gave up 2 bases, with 15 bases separating them. Germline V lookup: CDR1 MDHEN, CDR2 SYDVKM. The length of the CDR3 is 15 residues. TCRdb reprocessed the 5' RACE reads via MiXCR and lists one record per CDR3 protein. Of tens of thousands of distinct CDR3 sequences listed, approximately 7.4% are singletons. The V and J genes are TRBV28 and TRBJ2-7; D is unresolved. Sequencing used peripheral blood. The receptor was isolated from an adult who had HIV and had not received antiretroviral therapy, or was an uninfected healthy control (not recorded which). The CDR3 loop reads CASSSPGSAPYEQYF. The CDR3 DNA reads as TGTGCCAGCAGTTCCCCCGGTTCAGCTCCCTACGAGCAGTACTTC.